This T cell receptor beta chain was captured in a study of control samples from healthy donors and cancer patients. Data came from immunoSEQ multiplex PCR; TCRdb stores just in-frame clones and leaves some out. The sample holds 20,000 to 30,000 clones, roughly 90% seen once. The CDR3 sequence is 15 residues long. The V and J ends lost 2 bases and 0 bases respectively, with 11 bases between them. Germline CDR1 SGDLS, CDR2 YYNGEE. This clone was seen a single time. The sequencing input was PBMCs. The sequence derives from a man aged 50-60 years with lung cancer. The gene calls are TRBV9 and TRBJ2-5; D gene ambiguous. The CDR3 DNA sequence: TGTGCCAGCAGCGTTTTAAGTGGGTACCAAGAGACCCAGTACTTC. Its protein product is CASSVLSGYQETQYF. Full variable domain (remainder filled in from reference TRBV9 and TRBJ2-5): DSGVTQTPKHLITATGQRVTLRCSPRSGDLSVYWYQQSLDQGLQFLIQYYNGEERAKGNILERFSAQQFPDLHSELNLSSLELGDSALYFCASSVLSGYQETQYFGPGTRLLVL.